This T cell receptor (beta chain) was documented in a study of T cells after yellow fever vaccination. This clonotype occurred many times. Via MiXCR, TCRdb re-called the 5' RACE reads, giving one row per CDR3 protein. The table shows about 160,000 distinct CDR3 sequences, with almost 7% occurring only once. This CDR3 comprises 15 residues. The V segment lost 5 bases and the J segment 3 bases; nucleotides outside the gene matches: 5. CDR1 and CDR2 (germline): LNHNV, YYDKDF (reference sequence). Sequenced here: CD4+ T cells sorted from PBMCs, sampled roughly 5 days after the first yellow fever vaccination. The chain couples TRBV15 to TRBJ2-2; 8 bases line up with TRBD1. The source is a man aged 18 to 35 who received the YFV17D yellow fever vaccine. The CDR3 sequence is CATSGDRIDTGELFF. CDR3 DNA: TGTGCCACCAGCGGGGACAGGATAGACACCGGGGAGCTGTTTTTT.